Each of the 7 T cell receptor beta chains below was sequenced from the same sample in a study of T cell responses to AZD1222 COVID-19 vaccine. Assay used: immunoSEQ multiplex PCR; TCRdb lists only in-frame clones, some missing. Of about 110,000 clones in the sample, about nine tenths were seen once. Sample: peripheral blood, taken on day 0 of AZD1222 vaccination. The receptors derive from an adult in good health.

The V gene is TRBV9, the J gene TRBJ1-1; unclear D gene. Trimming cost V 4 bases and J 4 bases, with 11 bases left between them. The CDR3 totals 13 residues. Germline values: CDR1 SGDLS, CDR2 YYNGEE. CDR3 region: CASSQVSGTEAFF. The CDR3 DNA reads TGTGCCAGCAGCCAAGTGAGCGGCACTGAAGCTTTCTTT.

CDR3 DNA: TGTGCCAGCAGCCCGGGGACCGGAAACACCATATATTTT. Translated: CASSPGTGNTIYF. This rearrangement joins TRBV7-2 to TRBJ1-3; possible D gene TRBD1, 5 bases. From germline, CDR1 is SGHTA and CDR2 FQGNSA. Trimming removed 5 bases at V and 4 bases at J, with 9 bases between. The CDR3 spans 13 residues.

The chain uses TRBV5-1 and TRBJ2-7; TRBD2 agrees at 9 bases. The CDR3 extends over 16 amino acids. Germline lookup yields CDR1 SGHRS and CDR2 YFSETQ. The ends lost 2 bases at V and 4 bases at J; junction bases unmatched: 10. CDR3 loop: CASSFLLAGEGYEQYF. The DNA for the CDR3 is TGCGCCAGCAGCTTCCTCTTAGCGGGAGAAGGATACGAGCAGTACTTC.

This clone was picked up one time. In DNA form, the CDR3 reads TGTGCCAGCAGTTATTGGGGCGAGCAGTACTTC. This codes for CASSYWGEQYF. The chain uses TRBV6-5 and TRBJ2-7; unclear D gene. CDR1 is MNHEY and CDR2 is SVGAGI in the germline V gene. V was cut by 3 bases and J by 6 bases, with 6 bases left in between. The CDR3 sequence is 11 residues long.

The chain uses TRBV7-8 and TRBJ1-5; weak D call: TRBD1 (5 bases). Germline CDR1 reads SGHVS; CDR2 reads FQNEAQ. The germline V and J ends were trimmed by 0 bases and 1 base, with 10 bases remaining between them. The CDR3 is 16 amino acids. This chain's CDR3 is CASSLAGGVSNQPQHF. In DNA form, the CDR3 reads TGTGCCAGCAGCTTAGCCGGGGGGGTGAGCAATCAGCCCCAGCATTTT.

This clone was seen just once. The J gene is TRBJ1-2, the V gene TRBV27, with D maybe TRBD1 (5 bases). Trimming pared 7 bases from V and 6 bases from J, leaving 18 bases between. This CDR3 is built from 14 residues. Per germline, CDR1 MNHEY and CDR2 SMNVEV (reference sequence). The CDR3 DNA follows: TGTGCCAGCACCCCATTGCTCGGGGGTGATGGCTACACCTTC. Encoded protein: CASTPLLGGDGYTF.

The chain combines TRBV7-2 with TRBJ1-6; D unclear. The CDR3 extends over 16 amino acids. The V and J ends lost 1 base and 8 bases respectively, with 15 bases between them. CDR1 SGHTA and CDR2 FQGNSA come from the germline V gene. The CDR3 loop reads CASSLGPRGPYSPLHF. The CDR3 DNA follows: TGTGCCAGCAGCTTAGGGCCTAGAGGACCTTATTCACCCCTCCACTTT. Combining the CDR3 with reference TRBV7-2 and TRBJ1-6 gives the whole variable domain GAGVSQSPSNKVTEKGKDVELRCDPISGHTALYWYRQSLGQGLEFLIYFQGNSAPDKSGLPSDRFSAERTGGSVSTLTIQRTQQEDSAVYLCASSLGPRGPYSPLHFGNGTRLTVT.